The clone carrying this TCR beta chain was found once. The V segment lost 5 bases and the J segment 7 bases; nucleotides outside the gene matches: 9. The CDR3 has 15 amino acids. Germline V gene data show CDR1 as SGHDT and CDR2 as YYEEEE. This record comes from a study of blood T cell repertoires in COVID-19. About the study: There were acute and convalescent COVID-19 samples, and they came from the United States, Italy and Spain.

How the authors handled the data: Nucleated cell counts were estimated from reference gene primer amplification. Here immunoSEQ multiplex PCR was the method, and the copy in TCRdb shows in-frame clones only, minus some. The V and J calls and clone size are taken from that table; D and trimming were inferred from the DNA. Here the sample spans about 210,000 clones, about 81% being singletons. Sequenced: PBMCs or T cells enriched from blood (not recorded which). The chain employs TRBV5-6 and TRBJ1-4; 9 bases agree with TRBD1. The receptor's source is a man aged 40-49 years who had recovered from COVID-19. In nucleotides, the CDR3 is TGTGCCAGCAGGAGGACCGGGACAGGGAGTGAAAAACTGTTTTTT. It encodes CASRRTGTGSEKLFF. The full variable domain, rest sourced from reference TRBV5-6 and TRBJ1-4, is DAGVTQSPTHLIKTRGQQVTLRCSPKSGHDTVSWYQQALGQGPQFIFQYYEEEERQRGNFPDRFSGHQFPNYSSELNVNALLLGDSALYLCASRRTGTGSEKLFFGSGTQLSVL.